This is a list of T cell receptor beta chains from one sample in a study of a mutant IDH1 vaccine in newly diagnosed glioma. Only in-frame clones appear in the TCRdb table, and some are missing; sequencing was by immunoSEQ multiplex PCR. The profile shows roughly 39,000 clones, 80% to 90% of them singletons. For these receptors, no antigen is known. Here the sequenced sample was PBMCs, taken from a glioma patient whose treatment included an IDH1 peptide vaccine. All receptors derive from a man aged 35-49 years with glioma. Both conserved end residues are part of each CDR3. Fields, in order: V gene, D gene, J gene, clone size, CDR3 DNA, CDR3 protein. A D gene is named only where the DNA matches it firmly. Clone size is shown for a subset of rows, as once, few, many or a class of expanded clone.

TRBV4-3	TRBD1	TRBJ1-2	NA	TGCGCCAGCAGACCCGGGACAGGGCTTTATGGCTACACCTTC	CASRPGTGLYGYTF
TRBV7-2	NA	TRBJ2-2	NA	TGTGCCAGCAGCTTAGTCCAGGGGAGACGAGGCGGGGAGCTGTTTTTT	CASSLVQGRRGGELFF
TRBV19	NA	TRBJ2-1	NA	TGTGCCAGTGGCGGGAATCCTGCGGGGTCCTACAATGAGCAGTTCTTC	CASGGNPAGSYNEQFF
TRBV5-4	NA	TRBJ2-1	NA	TGTGCCAGCAGCTTGGAAGGTTCGGGGAATGAGCAGTTCTTC	CASSLEGSGNEQFF
TRBV15	NA	TRBJ2-6	NA	TGTGCCACCAGGTTTGGTGGGGCCAACGTCCTGACTTTC	CATRFGGANVLTF
TRBV5-5	NA	TRBJ2-7	NA	TGTGCCAGCAGCTTGGGGGACCTACCTTTTCGCGAGCAGTACTTC	CASSLGDLPFREQYF
TRBV27	NA	TRBJ1-1	NA	TGTGCCAGCAGCCCTCGTAGGGGAACTGAAGCTTTCTTT	CASSPRRGTEAFF
TRBV5-6	TRBD1	TRBJ2-7	NA	TGTGCCAGCAGCTTGCTAGGGACAGGGAGCTCCTACGAGCAGTACTTC	CASSLLGTGSSYEQYF
TRBV9	NA	TRBJ2-7	few	TGTGCCAGCAGCGTAGTAGGGTGGAGGGATTCCTACGAGCAGTACTTC	CASSVVGWRDSYEQYF
TRBV19	NA	TRBJ2-5	NA	TGTGCCAGTAGTATAGCGGGGGTAGGAGAGACCCAGTACTTC	CASSIAGVGETQYF
TRBV5-1	TRBD2	TRBJ2-1	NA	TGCGCCAGCAGCTTGAGCGGGAGGGTTAGTGAGCAGTTCTTC	CASSLSGRVSEQFF
TRBV23-1	NA	TRBJ2-5	NA	TGCGCCAGCACCCCGGAGACCCAGTACTTC	CASTPETQYF
TRBV9	TRBD1	TRBJ2-2	NA	TGTGCCAGCAGCCCTCGGACAGGTCGGGCGACCGGGGAGCTGTTTTTT	CASSPRTGRATGELFF
TRBV10-3	NA	TRBJ2-7	NA	TGTGCCATCAGTGATCGGACGGAGTCCTACGAGCAGTACTTC	CAISDRTESYEQYF
TRBV27	NA	TRBJ1-2	NA	TGTGCCAGCAGTTTTAGAGTAGGGGTAGGGTATGGCTACACCTTC	CASSFRVGVGYGYTF
TRBV29-1	TRBD1	TRBJ2-3	NA	TGCAGCGGGGGGCACAGGGGGCTCGCAGATACGCAGTATTTT	CSGGHRGLADTQYF
TRBV5-3	TRBD1	TRBJ1-5	NA	TGTGCCAGAAGCTGCCGGGACAGGGGTATGAGCAATCAGCCCCAGCATTTT	CARSCRDRGMSNQPQHF
TRBV5-6	TRBD1	TRBJ2-7	NA	TGTGCCAGCAGCTTGGGACAGGGAAGGTACGAGCAGTACTTC	CASSLGQGRYEQYF
TRBV29-1	NA	TRBJ2-1	NA	TGCAGCGTTGGGTCGAGCGCCACTTATTCTTTGCAGTTCTTC	CSVGSSATYSLQFF
TRBV28	TRBD1	TRBJ1-1	NA	TGTGCCAGCACCTTCTTCCGAGGCAGGGGGACTGAAGCTTTCTTT	CASTFFRGRGTEAFF
TRBV19	NA	TRBJ2-3	NA	TGTGCCAGTAGTATTGGGCGGGCTACAGATACGCAGTATTTT	CASSIGRATDTQYF
TRBV11-2	NA	TRBJ1-1	NA	TGTGCCAGCAGCCTTACATCGAACACTGAAGCTTTCTTT	CASSLTSNTEAFF
TRBV5-6	TRBD1	TRBJ1-1	NA	TGTGCCAGCAGCAAAACGACAGGGGTTTTTTCTGAAGCTTTCTTT	CASSKTTGVFSEAFF
TRBV7-2	TRBD1	TRBJ2-2	NA	TGTGCCAGCAAACAGGGGAACAGCGGGGAGCTGTTTTTT	CASKQGNSGELFF
TRBV6-6	NA	TRBJ1-1	few	TGTGCCAGCACTGAGAACACTGAAGCTTTCTTT	CASTENTEAFF
TRBV6-6	NA	TRBJ2-3	once	TGTGCCAGCAGTTACGGGGGGAGAGGCACAGATACGCAGTATTTT	CASSYGGRGTDTQYF
TRBV9	NA	TRBJ1-5	NA	TGTGCCAGCAGCTCACGAGAGGGGGGTCGAGGACAGCCCCAGCATTTT	CASSSREGGRGQPQHF